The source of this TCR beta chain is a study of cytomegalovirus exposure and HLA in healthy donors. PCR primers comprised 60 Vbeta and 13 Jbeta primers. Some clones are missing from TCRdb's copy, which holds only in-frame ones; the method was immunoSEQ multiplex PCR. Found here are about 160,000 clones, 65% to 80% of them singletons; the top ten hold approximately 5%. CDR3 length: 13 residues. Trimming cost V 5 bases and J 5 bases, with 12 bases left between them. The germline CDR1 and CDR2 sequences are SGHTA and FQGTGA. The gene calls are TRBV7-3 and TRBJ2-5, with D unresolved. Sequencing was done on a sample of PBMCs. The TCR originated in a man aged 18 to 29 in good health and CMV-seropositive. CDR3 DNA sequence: TGTGCCAGCAGCCGTGACCGGCGGGAGACCCAGTACTTC. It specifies CASSRDRRETQYF.